Reported below is one T cell receptor (beta chain). The data belong to a study of blood T cell repertoires in COVID-19. Study information: T cells, B-cell-depleted T cells, or PBMCs provided the cDNA or gDNA that served as material.

Source study methods: Estimation of nucleated cell counts was performed using reference gene primer amplification. Assay used: immunoSEQ multiplex PCR; TCRdb lists only in-frame clones, some missing. D and trimming come from the DNA, and the V and J calls and clone size come from that table. The repertoire holds some 130,000 clones, with about 75% as singletons. CDR3 length: 9 amino acids. Trimming shortened V by 5 bases and J by 16 bases, and 9 bases separated the two germline ends. CDR1 is MDHEN and CDR2 is SYDVKM in the germline V gene. The sequenced material came from peripheral blood. This TCR was sampled from an older man with acute or convalescent COVID-19. The chain carries TRBV28 and TRBJ1-3; D gene ambiguous. This CDR3 reads CASSPPLYF. The CDR3 bases are TGTGCCAGCAGTCCTCCCCTCTATTTT. Drawing the rest from reference TRBV28 and TRBJ1-3, the complete variable domain is DVKVTQSSRYLVKRTGEKVFLECVQDMDHENMFWYRQDPGLGLRLIYFSYDVKMKEKGDIPEGYSVSREKKERFSLILESASTNQTSMYLCASSPPLYFGEGSWLTVV.